This TCR beta chain was recorded in a study of blood T cell repertoires in COVID-19. About the study: The samples span acute and convalescent COVID-19 from the United States, Italy and Spain. Nucleic acid was either cDNA or gDNA, and it came from T cells, B-cell-depleted T cells, or PBMCs.

In germline, CDR1 is SNHLY, CDR2 FYNNEI. This CDR3 is built from 15 residues. Trimming shortened V by 3 bases and J by 3 bases, and 14 bases separated the two germline ends. How the authors handled the data: Amplifying reference gene primers gave estimates of nucleated cell counts. Data came from immunoSEQ multiplex PCR; TCRdb stores just in-frame clones and leaves some out. V, J and clone size are those of that table, while D and trimming were read from the DNA. The sample gives fewer than 80,000 clones, 86% of which show up once; roughly 2% is in the top ten. Sequenced sample: peripheral blood. The chain joins TRBV2 to TRBJ1-1, with D maybe TRBD1 (5 bases). This sequence originates from a man aged 25 to 40 with acute or convalescent COVID-19. As DNA, the CDR3 is TGTGCCAGCAGTGACCCCAGGGTTGGAGACACTGAAGCTTTCTTT. Translated, it gives CASSDPRVGDTEAFF.